Below are 25 T cell receptor beta chains sequenced from a single sample in a study of cytomegalovirus exposure and HLA in healthy donors. This PCR relied on a set of 60 Vbeta primers and 13 Jbeta primers. Repertoires were generated with immunoSEQ multiplex PCR, while TCRdb's copy carries only in-frame clones and drops some. The data hold some 110,000 clones, with under 70% observed a single time. Sequenced: PBMCs. Receptors were obtained from a man aged 30-40 years in good health and CMV-seropositive.

A single count supports this clone. The chain recombines TRBV6-5 with TRBJ2-5; 10 nucleotides agree with TRBD1. The V gene's germline CDR1 is MNHEY and CDR2 SVGAGI. The CDR3 totals 13 residues. The trim removed 6 bases at V and 4 bases at J, leaving 2 bases unmatched. DNA for the CDR3: TGTGCCAGCAGGAGGACAGGGGGAGAGACCCAGTACTTC. Translated: CASRRTGGETQYF.

The CDR3 bases are TGTGCCAGCAGCTTTTTTGGGGGGACAGCGGATCTGAGAAAACTGTTTTTT. Translated, it gives CASSFFGGTADLRKLFF. This chain uses TRBV7-9 with TRBJ1-4, with TRBD1 matching over 7 bases. The J segment lost 10 bases and the V segment lost 3 bases, leaving 17 bases of the junction unmatched. The germline CDR1 and CDR2 sequences are SEHNR and FQNEAQ (reference sequence). The CDR3 is made up of 17 amino acids.

The V gene is TRBV9, the J gene TRBJ2-1, with D uncertain. The germline V gene encodes CDR1 SGDLS and CDR2 YYNGEE. Between the trimmed V and J ends, which lost 0 bases and 6 bases, there was a span of 4 bases. The CDR3 length is 12 residues. CDR3 in DNA: TGTGCCAGCAGCGTAGACGGCAATGAGCAGTTCTTC. This translates into CASSVDGNEQFF.

Only a few counts were recorded for this clone. The chain combines TRBV29-1 with TRBJ2-3; 11 bases are shared with TRBD2. J gave up 2 bases and V 1 base, and 8 bases lay outside the gene matches. CDR1 is SQVTM, CDR2 ANQGSEA, per germline. The length of the CDR3 is 17 residues. In DNA form, the CDR3 reads TGCAGCGTTGAAGGGGCCGGGACTAGCGGATTCACAGATACGCAGTATTTT. Translating it yields CSVEGAGTSGFTDTQYF.

The CDR3 region is CASRTTGSTNEKLFF. The CDR3 region has the DNA TGTGCCAGCAGGACGACAGGATCAACTAATGAAAAACTGTTTTTT. The chain couples TRBV27 to TRBJ1-4, with D perhaps matching TRBD1 (6 bases). CDR1 is MNHEY and CDR2 is SMNVEV in the germline V gene (reference sequence). This CDR3 region has 15 residues. Trimming removed 6 bases from V and 0 bases from J, with 11 bases in between.

The rearrangement joins TRBV7-2 to TRBJ1-2; the D is unclear. Between the trimmed V and J ends, which lost 5 bases and 4 bases, there was a span of 11 bases. Per the germline V gene, CDR1 is SGHTA and CDR2 is FQGNSA. The CDR3 runs 13 residues. CDR3 sequence reads: CASSASGSYGYTF. CDR3 bases: TGTGCCAGCAGCGCCTCAGGTTCCTATGGCTACACCTTC.

The chain has TRBV11-3 and TRBJ2-3, with 8 bases matching TRBD1. V was pared by 3 bases and J by 0 bases, with 5 bases of the junction left unmatched. CDR3 size: 16 residues. Germline V gene lookup returns CDR1 SGHNT and CDR2 YENEEA. This chain's CDR3 is CASSLPTGVSTDTQYF. The CDR3 DNA sequence: TGTGCCAGCAGCTTGCCGACAGGGGTTAGCACAGATACGCAGTATTTT. The full variable domain, rest sourced from reference TRBV11-3 and TRBJ2-3, is EAGVVQSPRYKIIEKKQPVAFWCNPISGHNTLYWYLQNLGQGPELLIRYENEEAVDDSQLPKDRFSAERLKGVDSTLKIQPAELGDSAVYLCASSLPTGVSTDTQYFGPGTRLTVL.

J is TRBJ2-7 and V is TRBV11-2; 7 nucleotides agree with TRBD2. Germline V gene lookup returns CDR1 SGHAT and CDR2 FQNNGV. Germline trimming cut 1 base from V and 4 bases from J; bases unmatched to any gene: 7. The CDR3 is 15 amino acids. CDR3 in amino acids: CASSLGSGGGYEQYV. DNA for the CDR3: TGTGCCAGCAGCTTAGGTTCGGGAGGCGGATACGAGCAGTACGTC.

This chain connects TRBV10-2 to TRBJ2-5, with 8 bases identical to TRBD2. CDR1 WSHSY and CDR2 SAAADI come from the germline V gene. The CDR3 contains 13 residues. With V trimmed by 10 bases and J by 1 base, 5 bases remained unmatched. Written as DNA, the CDR3 is TGCGCCATCACTAGCGGCTCCCAAGAGACCCAGTACTTC. Its protein product is CAITSGSQETQYF.

This clone was recorded a few times. This rearrangement joins TRBV2 to TRBJ1-1, with D perhaps matching TRBD1 (5 bases). Germline-derived CDR1 and CDR2 are SNHLY and FYNNEI. V lost 4 bases and J lost 0, with 6 bases in between. This CDR3 is built from 13 residues. The CDR3 reads CASSGQLNTEAFF. The CDR3 nucleotides are TGTGCCAGCAGTGGACAGTTGAACACTGAAGCTTTCTTT. Together with reference TRBV2 and TRBJ1-1, the CDR3 gives the full variable domain: EPEVTQTPSHQVTQMGQEVILRCVPISNHLYFYWYRQILGQKVEFLVSFYNNEISEKSEIFDDQFSVERPDGSNFTLKIRSTKLEDSAMYFCASSGQLNTEAFFGQGTRLTVV.

The CDR3 bases are TGTGCCAGCAGTTACTCGATGAGGGGGTCCTACGAGCAGTACTTC. Translation: CASSYSMRGSYEQYF. This chain connects TRBV6-5 to TRBJ2-5, with a tentative D call TRBD1 (6 bases). The end of the DNA is better explained by TRBJ2-7, so the J call may be wrong. The CDR3 is made up of 15 amino acids. Germline values: CDR1 MNHEY, CDR2 SVGAGI.

The chain carries TRBV7-3 and TRBJ2-3, with 10 bases that match TRBD2. Trimming took 5 bases from V and 6 from J; bases not matched to a gene: 14. CDR3 length: 17 amino acids. The germline V gene has CDR1 SGHTA and CDR2 FQGTGA. The CDR3 here is CASSPRGTSDFSDTQYF. CDR3 DNA sequence: TGTGCCAGCAGCCCCAGGGGGACTAGCGATTTTTCTGATACGCAGTATTTT. Together with reference TRBV7-3 and TRBJ2-3, the CDR3 gives the full variable domain: GAGVSQTPSNKVTEKGKYVELRCDPISGHTALYWYRQSLGQGPEFLIYFQGTGAADDSGLPNDRFFAVRPEGSVSTLKIQRTERGDSAVYLCASSPRGTSDFSDTQYFGPGTRLTVL.

The rearrangement links TRBV19 to TRBJ1-1, with D unresolved. V lost 4 bases to trimming and J lost 3 bases, with 6 bases between them. The CDR3 is made up of 12 amino acids. Looked up from germline, CDR1 is LNHDA and CDR2 is SQIVND (reference sequence). CDR3 loop: CASSNTHTEAFF. The CDR3, as DNA: TGTGCCAGTAGTAACACCCACACTGAAGCTTTCTTT.

This chain links TRBV9 with TRBJ2-7, with D hard to call. This CDR3 has 11 residues. Trimming took 3 bases from V and 1 from J, leaving 2 bases between them. Per the germline V gene, CDR1 is SGDLS and CDR2 is YYNGEE. DNA of the CDR3: TGTGCCAGCAGCGCGTCCTACGAGCAGTACTTC. This translates into CASSASYEQYF.

A single count supports this clone. This chain uses TRBV5-4 with TRBJ2-1, with TRBD2 matching over 9 bases. The ends lost 2 bases at V and 3 bases at J; junction bases unmatched: 9. Germline assignment: CDR1 SGHNT and CDR2 YYREEE (reference sequence). CDR3 length equals 17 residues. CDR3 region: CASSFRLAGTFYNEQFF. DNA for the CDR3: TGTGCCAGCAGCTTTAGGCTAGCGGGAACATTCTACAATGAGCAGTTCTTC.

This sequence joins TRBV27 and TRBJ1-1, with 9 bases lining up with TRBD1. V lost 5 bases to trimming and J lost 5 bases; unmatched junction nucleotides: 9. Looked up from germline, CDR1 is MNHEY and CDR2 is SMNVEV (reference sequence). The CDR3 consists of 15 residues. The CDR3, as DNA: TGTGCCAGCAGTGCCACACGGACAGGGGTTACTGAAGCTTTCTTT. It translates to CASSATRTGVTEAFF.

This clone was recorded at least ten times. The genes are TRBV6-5 and TRBJ2-2; unclear D gene. The CDR3 sequence is 13 residues long. CDR1 MNHEY and CDR2 SVGAGI come from the germline V gene. Deletions cut 6 bases from V and 4 bases from J, with 9 bases between. The CDR3: CASSKSGTGELFF. CDR3 in DNA: TGTGCCAGCAGCAAGTCGGGCACCGGGGAGCTGTTTTTT.

The chain joins TRBV9 to TRBJ2-3, with 11 bases that match TRBD2. Trimming took 0 bases from V and 4 from J; bases not matched to a gene: 1. The CDR3 covers 15 residues. Per germline, CDR1 SGDLS and CDR2 YYNGEE. Written as DNA, the CDR3 is TGTGCCAGCAGCGTAGTAGCGGGAGGGCCAGATACGCAGTATTTT. Amino acid sequence: CASSVVAGGPDTQYF.

The chain carries TRBV6-1 and TRBJ2-7; D is perhaps TRBD2 (5 bases). Germline V gene lookup returns CDR1 MNHNS and CDR2 SASEGT. V was shortened by 2 bases and J by 3 bases, with 14 bases between the two germline ends. CDR3 size: 15 residues. The CDR3, as DNA: TGTGCCAGCAGTGAAAGCCGGGGTGTGGGCTACGAGCAGTACGTC. Amino acid sequence: CASSESRGVGYEQYV.

This clone occurred once. The V call is TRBV30, the J call TRBJ2-1, with 7 bases lining up with TRBD2. The CDR3 covers 14 residues. With V trimmed by 0 bases and J by 6 bases, 5 bases remained unmatched. Germline lookup yields CDR1 GTSNPN and CDR2 SVGIG (reference sequence). This chain's CDR3 is CAWSVPGGFNEQFF. Written as DNA, the CDR3 is TGTGCCTGGAGTGTCCCGGGGGGATTCAATGAGCAGTTCTTC.

The chain recombines TRBV6-5 with TRBJ1-4, with D unresolved. The ends were cut back, 10 bases at V and 7 bases at J, with 16 bases in the middle. Looked up from germline, CDR1 is MNHEY and CDR2 is SVGAGI. The CDR3 has 13 amino acids. The CDR3 here is CATRLGRGEKLFF. CDR3 DNA: TGTGCCACCAGATTAGGCCGGGGTGAAAAACTGTTTTTT.

The genes are TRBV5-4 and TRBJ2-1, with 12 bases aligning to TRBD2. This CDR3 is 16 amino acids long. From germline, CDR1 is SGHNT and CDR2 YYREEE (reference sequence). V shed 5 bases and J 10 bases; nucleotides not matched to a gene: 13. The CDR3 loop reads CASRIGLAGGRGEQFF. In DNA form, the CDR3 reads TGTGCCAGCAGAATAGGTCTAGCGGGGGGGCGGGGGGAGCAGTTCTTC.

The chain uses TRBV9 and TRBJ2-1; TRBD2 matches at 8 bases. The CDR3 length is 17 residues. CDR1 is SGDLS and CDR2 is YYNGEE in the germline V gene. V lost 3 bases to trimming and J lost 5 bases; unmatched junction nucleotides: 13. The CDR3, as DNA: TGTGCCAGCAGCGGATTAAGGGGCCTAGCGGGCGACAATGAGCAGTTCTTC. Amino acid sequence: CASSGLRGLAGDNEQFF.

This clone was found a few times. The V call is TRBV5-4, the J call TRBJ2-3; D gene unclear. Germline loops: CDR1 SGHNT, CDR2 YYREEE (reference sequence). The CDR3 has 12 residues. V gave up 1 base and J gave up 4 bases, with 4 bases separating them. The CDR3 sequence is CASSLSSDTQYF. The CDR3 region has the DNA TGTGCCAGCAGCTTGTCATCAGATACGCAGTATTTT.

The rearrangement joins TRBV7-2 to TRBJ1-4; TRBD1 aligns across 9 bases. Per the germline V gene, CDR1 is SGHTA and CDR2 is FQGNSA. The J segment lost 4 bases and the V segment lost 1 base, leaving 4 bases of the junction unmatched. There are 16 residues in the CDR3. DNA for the CDR3: TGTGCCAGCAGCTTAGACCCGGGACAGGGTAATGAAAAACTGTTTTTT. It yields the protein CASSLDPGQGNEKLFF.